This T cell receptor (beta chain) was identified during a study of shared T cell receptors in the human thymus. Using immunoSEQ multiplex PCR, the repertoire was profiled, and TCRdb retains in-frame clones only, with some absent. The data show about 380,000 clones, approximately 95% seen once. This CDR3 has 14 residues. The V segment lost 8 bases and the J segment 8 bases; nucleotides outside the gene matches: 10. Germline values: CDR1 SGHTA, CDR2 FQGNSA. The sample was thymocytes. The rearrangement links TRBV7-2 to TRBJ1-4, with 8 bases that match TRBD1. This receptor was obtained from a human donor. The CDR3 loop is CASRPQGAREKLFF. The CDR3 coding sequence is TGTGCCAGCCGGCCCCAGGGGGCGAGGGAAAAACTGTTTTTT.